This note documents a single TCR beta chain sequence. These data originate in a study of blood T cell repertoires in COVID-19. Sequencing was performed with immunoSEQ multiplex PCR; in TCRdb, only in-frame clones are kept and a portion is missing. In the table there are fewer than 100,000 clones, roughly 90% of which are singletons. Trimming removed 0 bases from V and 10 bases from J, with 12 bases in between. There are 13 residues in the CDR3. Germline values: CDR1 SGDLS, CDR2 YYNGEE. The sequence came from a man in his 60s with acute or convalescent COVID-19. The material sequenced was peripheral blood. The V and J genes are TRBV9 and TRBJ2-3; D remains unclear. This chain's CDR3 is CASSVDPLSAQYF. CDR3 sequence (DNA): TGTGCCAGCAGCGTAGACCCTCTTTCGGCGCAGTATTTT. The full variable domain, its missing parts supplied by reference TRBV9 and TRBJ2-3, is DSGVTQTPKHLITATGQRVTLRCSPRSGDLSVYWYQQSLDQGLQFLIQYYNGEERAKGNILERFSAQQFPDLHSELNLSSLELGDSALYFCASSVDPLSAQYFGPGTRLTVL.